A single sample is the source of the 9 T cell receptor beta chains below, sequenced in a study of shared T cell receptors in the human thymus. The assay was immunoSEQ multiplex PCR, and TCRdb's table has in-frame clones only and misses some. The data contain roughly 660,000 clones, approximately 88% of them singletons. This same sample was also taken into another study, of human thymus T cells.

The sample comprised thymocytes. These receptors all come from a boy under two years old with a congenital heart defect.

The genes are TRBV19 and TRBJ1-5; TRBD1 matches at 9 bases. Trimming took 1 base from V and 0 from J; bases not matched to a gene: 13. This CDR3 region has 20 residues. Germline V gene lookup returns CDR1 LNHDA and CDR2 SQIVND (reference sequence). The CDR3 is CASSIGCRTGATSSNQPQHF. In DNA form, the CDR3 reads TGTGCCAGTAGTATAGGGTGCAGGACAGGGGCTACCAGTAGCAATCAGCCCCAGCATTTT.

This chain uses TRBV28 with TRBJ2-4, with TRBD1 matching 9 bases. V was clipped by 3 bases and J by 1 base; unmatched bases: 22. Germline lookup yields CDR1 MDHEN and CDR2 SYDVKM. The CDR3 is 22 amino acids. The CDR3 DNA sequence: TGTGCCAGCAGTTTCCCCTCCCCGGGACAGGGTCCCCCCCGACGCGCCAAAAACATTCAGTACTTC. Amino acid sequence: CASSFPSPGQGPPRRAKNIQYF. Combining the CDR3 with reference TRBV28 and TRBJ2-4 gives the whole variable domain DVKVTQSSRYLVKRTGEKVFLECVQDMDHENMFWYRQDPGLGLRLIYFSYDVKMKEKGDIPEGYSVSREKKERFSLILESASTNQTSMYLCASSFPSPGQGPPRRAKNIQYFGAGTRLSVL.

Only a few counts were recorded for this clone. The chain combines TRBV14 with TRBJ2-5; TRBD2 aligns across 10 bases. The CDR3 is 16 amino acids. The junction had 6 bases not matched to a gene; V was cut back by 1 base and J by 4 bases. Germline CDR1 SGHDN, CDR2 FVKESK. CDR3 sequence (DNA): TGTGCCAGCAGCCAAGTCAGCGGGAGGGCCGGAGAGACCCAGTACTTC. It specifies CASSQVSGRAGETQYF.

The chain uses TRBV4-3 and TRBJ1-3, with 7 bases fitting TRBD1. The junction had 13 bases not matched to a gene; V was cut back by 3 bases and J by 8 bases. The germline V gene has CDR1 LGHNA and CDR2 YSLEER. The CDR3 extends over 16 amino acids. Here the CDR3 DNA reads TGCGCCAGCAGCCAGATCCCCCGACAGGGCGGTCACACCATATATTTT. Its translation: CASSQIPRQGGHTIYF.

The chain links TRBV30 to TRBJ2-5, with 10 bases matching TRBD2. Germline CDR1 GTSNPN, CDR2 SVGIG (reference sequence). The J segment lost 3 bases and the V segment lost 4 bases, leaving 5 bases of the junction unmatched. The CDR3 runs to 14 residues. The CDR3 reads CAWTLGTSEETQYF. The CDR3 DNA reads as TGTGCCTGGACTTTGGGGACTAGCGAAGAGACCCAGTACTTC. The full variable domain, with the rest looked up from reference TRBV30 and TRBJ2-5, is SQTIHQWPATLVQPVGSPLSLECTVEGTSNPNLYWYRQAAGRGLQLLFYSVGIGQISSEVPQNLSASRPQDRQFILSSKKLLLSDSGFYLCAWTLGTSEETQYFGPGTRLLVL.

A few counts support this clone. This chain joins TRBV30 and TRBJ2-3; 11 bases line up with TRBD2. The germline gives CDR1 GTSNPN, CDR2 SVGIG (reference sequence). This CDR3 is built from 15 residues. The trim removed 7 bases at V and 4 bases at J, leaving 10 bases unmatched. The CDR3 sequence: CASRLAGGPADTQYF. CDR3 bases: TGTGCCTCCAGATTAGCGGGAGGGCCCGCAGATACGCAGTATTTT.

The V gene is TRBV4-1, the J gene TRBJ2-5, with D maybe TRBD2 (6 bases). V lost 1 base to trimming and J lost 5 bases, with 11 bases between them. Germline loops: CDR1 MGHRA, CDR2 YSYEKL. The CDR3 extends over 14 amino acids. The CDR3 DNA reads as TGCGCCAGCAGCCAAGGGGGGGTGGTGGAGACCCAGTACTTC. Its protein is CASSQGGVVETQYF.

The chain joins TRBV15 to TRBJ2-7; D might be TRBD1 (6 bases). The CDR3 is 14 amino acids. V lost 4 bases to trimming and J lost 5 bases, with 15 bases between them. In germline, CDR1 is LNHNV, CDR2 YYDKDF (reference sequence). As DNA, the CDR3 is TGTGCCACCAGCACGGCAGGGCAGGGGAACGAGCAGTACTTC. Translating gives CATSTAGQGNEQYF.

This clone was seen a single time. This chain joins TRBV4-1 and TRBJ1-5; possible D gene TRBD1, 6 bases. The CDR3 is made up of 17 amino acids. Germline-derived CDR1 and CDR2 are MGHRA and YSYEKL. Trimming cost V 0 bases and J 6 bases, with 18 bases left between them. Here the CDR3 reads CASSQDQAGKGVQPQHF. The CDR3 nucleotides read TGCGCCAGCAGCCAAGATCAGGCAGGAAAGGGGGTTCAGCCCCAGCATTTT.